This entry lists 17 T cell receptor beta chains sequenced from one sample in a study of identical twins. TCRdb ran MiXCR on the 5' RACE reads and lists one entry per CDR3 protein. The repertoire holds 600,000 to 700,000 distinct CDR3 sequences, about 20% seen once, with approximately 4.3% in the top ten. The sample was also reused in another study, on T cells expressing NK-cell markers.

The sample was PBMCs. These receptor sequences come from a woman between 18 and 29 years old in good health.

To note about this clonotype: A read error is likely here: a far larger clone is one base away. The chain links TRBV10-2 to TRBJ2-7; 8 nucleotides match TRBD1. The trim removed 8 bases at V and 5 bases at J, leaving 5 bases unmatched. The length of the CDR3 is 12 residues. Looked up from germline, CDR1 is WSHSY and CDR2 is SAAADI. CDR3 in amino acids: CASGPTGDEQYF. CDR3 nucleotides: TGCGCCAGCGGTCCGACAGGGGACGAGCAGTACTTC.

This chain connects TRBV20-1 to TRBJ1-2, with a possible D match to TRBD1 (5 bases). V was shortened by 0 bases and J by 6 bases, with 17 bases between the two germline ends. This CDR3 is built from 15 residues. Germline CDR1 reads DFQATT; CDR2 reads SNEGSKA (reference sequence). The CDR3 sequence is CSARDPGQGGNGYTF. The DNA for the CDR3 is TGCAGTGCTAGAGATCCAGGGCAGGGCGGGAATGGCTACACCTTC.

The CDR3 DNA reads TGCAGTGCTAAGCGGGGGGACCCTAGCACAGATACGCAGTATTTT. Its protein is CSAKRGDPSTDTQYF. The chain carries TRBV20-1 and TRBJ2-3, with TRBD2 identical over 9 bases. The germline CDR1 and CDR2 sequences are DFQATT and SNEGSKA (reference sequence). J gave up 0 bases and V 4 bases, and 5 bases lay outside the gene matches. The CDR3 is 15 amino acids.

The chain couples TRBV5-5 to TRBJ1-5; D unclear. V gave up 2 bases and J gave up 7 bases, with 13 bases separating them. The CDR3 length is 14 residues. The germline V gene has CDR1 SGHKS and CDR2 YYEKEE (reference sequence). CDR3 sequence reads: CASSFRQVEQPQHF. The CDR3 nucleotides are TGTGCCAGCAGCTTCAGGCAGGTAGAACAGCCCCAGCATTTT.

The genes are TRBV29-1 and TRBJ2-7; TRBD1 agrees at 8 bases. This CDR3 is 13 amino acids long. V dropped 1 base and J dropped 5; count of bases not matched to a gene: 4. Germline V gene data show CDR1 as SQVTM and CDR2 as ANQGSEA. In DNA form, the CDR3 reads TGCAGCGTTGAAGGGACAGGGTTGGACGAGCAGTACTTC. Its translation: CSVEGTGLDEQYF.

This clonotype was observed many times. J is TRBJ1-3 and V is TRBV20-1, with D unclear. Germline assignment: CDR1 DFQATT and CDR2 SNEGSKA (reference sequence). V was shortened by 5 bases and J by 1 base, with 9 bases between the two germline ends. The CDR3 is 13 amino acids. The CDR3 loop reads CSAYTGSGNTIYF. The CDR3 DNA sequence: TGCAGTGCTTATACTGGGTCTGGAAACACCATATATTTT.

The V and J genes are TRBV10-3 and TRBJ1-2, with 8 bases matching TRBD1. The length of the CDR3 is 13 residues. Germline V gene lookup returns CDR1 ENHRY and CDR2 SYGVKD. The J segment lost 5 bases and the V segment lost 6 bases, leaving 5 bases of the junction unmatched. This chain's CDR3 is CAIRGQEKYGYTF. The DNA of the CDR3 is TGTGCCATCAGGGGACAGGAGAAATATGGCTACACCTTC.

The rearrangement joins TRBV30 to TRBJ2-1; TRBD1 matches at 9 bases. The V segment lost 5 bases and the J segment 15 bases; nucleotides outside the gene matches: 17. The CDR3 contains 14 residues. CDR1 and CDR2 (germline): GTSNPN, SVGIG (reference sequence). The CDR3 bases are TGTGCCTGGTCGCCGGGACAGGGCAGGGCGGTGCGGTTCTTC. Encoded protein: CAWSPGQGRAVRFF. The complete variable domain, with remaining parts taken from reference TRBV30 and TRBJ2-1, reads SQTIHQWPATLVQPVGSPLSLECTVEGTSNPNLYWYRQAAGRGLQLLFYSVGIGQISSEVPQNLSASRPQDRQFILSSKKLLLSDSGFYLCAWSPGQGRAVRFFGPGTRLTVL.

This clonotype occurred many times. The rearrangement joins TRBV20-1 to TRBJ1-2, with 7 bases lining up with TRBD1. Losses at the gene ends were 6 bases for V and 0 bases for J; bases not matched to a gene: 16. CDR3 length: 17 residues. The germline CDR1 and CDR2 sequences are DFQATT and SNEGSKA (reference sequence). CDR3 protein: CSAEVKIGTAANYGYTF. CDR3 in DNA: TGCAGTGCCGAAGTTAAGATAGGGACAGCAGCTAACTATGGCTACACCTTC.

This chain joins TRBV5-6 and TRBJ2-5; D uncertain. Trimming pared 0 bases from V and 2 bases from J, leaving 11 bases between. The CDR3 sequence is 15 residues long. Looked up from germline, CDR1 is SGHDT and CDR2 is YYEEEE. The CDR3 coding sequence is TGTGCCAGCAGCTTGGGGCAGCCACCACAAGAGACCCAGTACTTC. Translating it yields CASSLGQPPQETQYF.

This clonotype was picked up a small number of times. This chain uses TRBV4-3 with TRBJ2-7; TRBD1 might be the D (6 bases). CDR3 length: 14 amino acids. V was shortened by 2 bases and J by 1 base, with 9 bases between the two germline ends. CDR1 is LGHNA, CDR2 YSLEER, per germline. The CDR3 spells CASSQFGQSYEQYF. Here the CDR3 DNA reads TGCGCCAGCAGCCAATTCGGACAGTCCTACGAGCAGTACTTC.

This clonotype showed up just a few times. V usage is TRBV12-2 and J usage is TRBJ2-1. TRBV12-2 represents a pseudogene. The CDR3 extends over 13 amino acids. CDR3 region: CASRFSSFNEQFF. CDR3 bases: TGTGCAAGTCGCTTTTCTTCGTTCAATGAGCAGTTCTTC.

This clonotype came up a few times. The J gene is TRBJ1-1, the V gene TRBV20-1; D unclear. V was clipped by 6 bases and J by 1 base, with 9 bases between them. There are 12 residues in the CDR3. Germline V lookup: CDR1 DFQATT, CDR2 SNEGSKA (reference sequence). The CDR3 sequence: CSARWENTEAFF. The CDR3 nucleotides are TGCAGTGCCCGCTGGGAGAACACTGAAGCTTTCTTT.

This clonotype was seen more than once but under ten times. J is TRBJ2-1 and V is TRBV20-1, with D perhaps assigned TRBD1 or TRBD2 (5 bases each). The CDR3 contains 13 residues. Germline loops: CDR1 DFQATT, CDR2 SNEGSKA (reference sequence). The CDR3 nucleotides are TGCAGCCCGAACGAGGGGTGGGGAAATGAGCAGTTCTTC. It encodes CSPNEGWGNEQFF.

J is TRBJ2-2 and V is TRBV6-5; D may be TRBD2 (5 bases). V was clipped by 6 bases and J by 7 bases, with 15 bases between them. The germline CDR1 and CDR2 sequences are MNHEY and SVGAGI. The CDR3 runs 14 residues. The CDR3 region is CASSYSLAGGELFF. In DNA form, the CDR3 reads TGTGCCAGCAGCTACAGCCTGGCGGGCGGGGAGCTGTTTTTT.

V is TRBV10-3 and J is TRBJ2-1, with TRBD2 identical over 7 bases. CDR1 is ENHRY and CDR2 is SYGVKD in the germline V gene. The CDR3 has 12 residues. Germline trimming cut 4 bases from V and 11 bases from J; bases unmatched to any gene: 5. The CDR3 here is CAISGDGRKQFF. The CDR3, as DNA: TGTGCCATCAGTGGAGACGGGAGGAAGCAGTTCTTC.

This clonotype was counted between two and nine times. This chain joins TRBV20-1 and TRBJ2-5, with no clear D. Germline-derived CDR1 and CDR2 are DFQATT and SNEGSKA (reference sequence). CDR3 size: 11 residues. The V and J ends lost 8 bases and 4 bases respectively, with 11 bases between them. CDR3 nucleotide sequence: TGCAGTCCGGCGGTGGGAGAGACCCAGTACTTC. It translates to CSPAVGETQYF.